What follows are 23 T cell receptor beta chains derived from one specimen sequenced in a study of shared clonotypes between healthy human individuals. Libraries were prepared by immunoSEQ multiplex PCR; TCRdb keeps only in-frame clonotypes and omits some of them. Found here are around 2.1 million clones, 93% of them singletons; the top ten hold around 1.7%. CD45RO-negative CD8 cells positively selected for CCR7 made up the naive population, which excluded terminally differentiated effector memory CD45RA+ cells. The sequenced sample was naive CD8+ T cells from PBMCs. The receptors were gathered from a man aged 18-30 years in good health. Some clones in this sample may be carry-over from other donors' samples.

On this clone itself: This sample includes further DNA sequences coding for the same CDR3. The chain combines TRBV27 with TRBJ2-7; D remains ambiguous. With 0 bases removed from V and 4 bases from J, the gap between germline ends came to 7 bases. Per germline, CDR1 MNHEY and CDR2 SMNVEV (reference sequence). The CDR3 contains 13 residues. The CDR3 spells CASSLSGLYEQYF. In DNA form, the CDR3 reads TGTGCCAGCAGTTTATCAGGGTTGTACGAGCAGTACTTC.

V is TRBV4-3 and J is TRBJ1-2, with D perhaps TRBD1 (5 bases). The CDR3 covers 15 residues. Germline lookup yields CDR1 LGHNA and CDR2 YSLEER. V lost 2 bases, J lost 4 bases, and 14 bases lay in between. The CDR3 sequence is CASSQTEGQTYGYTF. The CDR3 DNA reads TGCGCCAGCAGCCAAACGGAGGGGCAGACCTATGGCTACACCTTC.

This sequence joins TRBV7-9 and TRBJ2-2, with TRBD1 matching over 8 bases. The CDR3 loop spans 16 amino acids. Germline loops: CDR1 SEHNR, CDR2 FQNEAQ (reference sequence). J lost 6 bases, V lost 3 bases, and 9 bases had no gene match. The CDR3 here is CASSFLGQGEAGELFF. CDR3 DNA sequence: TGTGCCAGCAGCTTTTTAGGACAGGGTGAAGCCGGGGAGCTGTTTTTT.

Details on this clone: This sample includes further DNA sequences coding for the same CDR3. DNA for the CDR3: TGTGCCAGCAGTCCCCGGACCACCTACGAGCAGTACTTC. Translating it yields CASSPRTTYEQYF. The chain uses TRBV28 and TRBJ2-7; D remains unclear. The CDR3 is made up of 13 amino acids. V was cut by 5 bases and J by 2 bases, with 10 bases left in between. CDR1 MDHEN and CDR2 SYDVKM come from the germline V gene.

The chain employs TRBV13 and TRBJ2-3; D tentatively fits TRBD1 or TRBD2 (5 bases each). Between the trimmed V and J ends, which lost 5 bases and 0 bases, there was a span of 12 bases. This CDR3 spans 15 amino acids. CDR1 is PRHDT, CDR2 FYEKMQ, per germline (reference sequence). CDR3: CASSGRDDSTDTQYF. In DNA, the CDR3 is TGTGCCAGCAGCGGACGGGACGATAGCACAGATACGCAGTATTTT.

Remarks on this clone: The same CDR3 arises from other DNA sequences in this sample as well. As DNA, the CDR3 is TGTGCCAGCAGCTTAGGGAGGGGCACTGAAGCTTTCTTT. Protein: CASSLGRGTEAFF. The rearrangement uses TRBV11-3 and TRBJ1-1; TRBD1 might be the D (5 bases). V dropped 1 base and J dropped 4 bases, with 7 bases sitting between them. Per the germline V gene, CDR1 is SGHNT and CDR2 is YENEEA. The CDR3 totals 13 residues.

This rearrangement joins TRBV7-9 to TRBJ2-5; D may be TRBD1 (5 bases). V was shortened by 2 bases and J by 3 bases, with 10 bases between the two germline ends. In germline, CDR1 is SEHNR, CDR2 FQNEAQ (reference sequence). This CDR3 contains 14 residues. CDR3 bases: TGTGCCAGCAGCTTAACTACAGGAGAAGAGACCCAGTACTTC. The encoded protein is CASSLTTGEETQYF.

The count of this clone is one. DNA of the CDR3: TGTGCCAGCAGCCCGGGACTAGCGGGATACACAGATACGCAGTATTTT. Amino acid sequence: CASSPGLAGYTDTQYF. The rearrangement links TRBV9 to TRBJ2-3, with TRBD2 identical over 13 bases. V lost 4 bases, J lost 2 bases, and 4 bases stayed unmatched. The CDR3 runs 16 residues. Germline CDR1 and CDR2: SGDLS and YYNGEE.

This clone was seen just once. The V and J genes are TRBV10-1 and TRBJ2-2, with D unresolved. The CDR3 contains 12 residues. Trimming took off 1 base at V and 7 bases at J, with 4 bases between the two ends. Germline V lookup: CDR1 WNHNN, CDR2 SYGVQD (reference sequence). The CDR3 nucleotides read TGCGCCAGCAGTGAGTGGGGCGGGGAGCTGTTTTTT. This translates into CASSEWGGELFF.

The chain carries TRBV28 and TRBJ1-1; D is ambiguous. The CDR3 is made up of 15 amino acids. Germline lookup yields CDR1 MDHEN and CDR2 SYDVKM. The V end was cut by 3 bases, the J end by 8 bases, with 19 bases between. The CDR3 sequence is CASSFHAKRRSEAFF. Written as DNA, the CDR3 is TGTGCCAGCAGTTTCCACGCGAAAAGGCGGTCAGAAGCTTTCTTT.

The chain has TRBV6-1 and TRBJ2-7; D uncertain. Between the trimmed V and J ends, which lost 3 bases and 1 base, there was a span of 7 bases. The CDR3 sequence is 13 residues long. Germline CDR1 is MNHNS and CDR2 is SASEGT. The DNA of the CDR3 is TGTGCCAGCAGTGACTCAGGATCCTACGAGCAGTACTTC. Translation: CASSDSGSYEQYF.

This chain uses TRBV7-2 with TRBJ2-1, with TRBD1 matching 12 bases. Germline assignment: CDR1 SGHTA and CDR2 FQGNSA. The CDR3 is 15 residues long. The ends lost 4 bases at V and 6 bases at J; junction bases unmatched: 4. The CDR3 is CASSWGQGAINEQFF. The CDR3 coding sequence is TGTGCCAGCAGCTGGGGACAGGGGGCGATCAATGAGCAGTTCTTC. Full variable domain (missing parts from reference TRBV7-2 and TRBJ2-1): GAGVSQSPSNKVTEKGKDVELRCDPISGHTALYWYRQSLGQGLEFLIYFQGNSAPDKSGLPSDRFSAERTGGSVSTLTIQRTQQEDSAVYLCASSWGQGAINEQFFGPGTRLTVL.

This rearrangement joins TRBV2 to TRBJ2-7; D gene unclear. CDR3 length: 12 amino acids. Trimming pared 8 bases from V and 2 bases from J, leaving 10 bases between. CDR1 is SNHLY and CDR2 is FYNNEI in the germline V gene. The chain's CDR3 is CASVGYPYEQYF. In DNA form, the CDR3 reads TGTGCCAGCGTGGGGTATCCCTACGAGCAGTACTTC.

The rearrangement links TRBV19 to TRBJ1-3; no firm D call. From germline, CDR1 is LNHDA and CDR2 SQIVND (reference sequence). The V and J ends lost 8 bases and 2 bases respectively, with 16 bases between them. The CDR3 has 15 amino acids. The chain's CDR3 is CASGWGSYAGNTIYF. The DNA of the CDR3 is TGTGCCAGTGGGTGGGGATCGTACGCTGGAAACACCATATATTTT.

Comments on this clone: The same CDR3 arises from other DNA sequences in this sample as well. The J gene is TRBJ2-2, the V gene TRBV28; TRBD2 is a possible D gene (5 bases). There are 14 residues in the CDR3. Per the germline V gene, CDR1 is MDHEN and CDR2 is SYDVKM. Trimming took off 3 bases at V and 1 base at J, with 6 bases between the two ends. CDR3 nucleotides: TGTGCCAGCAGTTTCGGGGAGAACACCGGGGAGCTGTTTTTT. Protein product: CASSFGENTGELFF.

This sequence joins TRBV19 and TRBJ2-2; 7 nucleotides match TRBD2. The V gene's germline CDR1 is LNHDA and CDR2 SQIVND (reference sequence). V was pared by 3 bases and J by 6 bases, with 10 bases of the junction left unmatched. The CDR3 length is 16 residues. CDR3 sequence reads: CASSIGLAGAPGELFF. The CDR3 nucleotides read TGTGCCAGTAGTATTGGCCTCGCGGGAGCCCCCGGGGAGCTGTTTTTT.

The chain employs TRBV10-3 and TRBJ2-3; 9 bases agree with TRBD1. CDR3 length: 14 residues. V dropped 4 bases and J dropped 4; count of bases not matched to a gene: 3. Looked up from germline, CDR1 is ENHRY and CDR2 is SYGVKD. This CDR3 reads CAISGGQGPDTQYF. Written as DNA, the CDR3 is TGTGCCATCAGTGGGGGACAGGGTCCAGATACGCAGTATTTT.

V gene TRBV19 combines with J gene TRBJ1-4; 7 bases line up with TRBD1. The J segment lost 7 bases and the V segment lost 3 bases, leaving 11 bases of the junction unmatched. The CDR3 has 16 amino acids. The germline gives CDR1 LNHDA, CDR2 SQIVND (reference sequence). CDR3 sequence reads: CASSIRGSGTVEKLFF. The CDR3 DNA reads TGTGCCAGTAGTATCCGGGGGTCCGGGACAGTTGAAAAACTGTTTTTT.

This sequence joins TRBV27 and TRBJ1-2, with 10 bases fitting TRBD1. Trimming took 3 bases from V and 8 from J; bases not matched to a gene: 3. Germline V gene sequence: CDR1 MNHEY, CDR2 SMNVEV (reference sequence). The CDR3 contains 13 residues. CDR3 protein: CASSFGTGEGYTF. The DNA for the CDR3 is TGTGCCAGCAGTTTTGGGACAGGGGAAGGCTACACCTTC.

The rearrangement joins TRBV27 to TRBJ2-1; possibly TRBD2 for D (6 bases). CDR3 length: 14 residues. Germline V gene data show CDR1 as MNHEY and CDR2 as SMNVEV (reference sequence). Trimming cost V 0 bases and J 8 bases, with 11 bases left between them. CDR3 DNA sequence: TGTGCCAGCAGTTTATCGAGCGGGCTTGATGAGCAGTTCTTC. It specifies CASSLSSGLDEQFF.

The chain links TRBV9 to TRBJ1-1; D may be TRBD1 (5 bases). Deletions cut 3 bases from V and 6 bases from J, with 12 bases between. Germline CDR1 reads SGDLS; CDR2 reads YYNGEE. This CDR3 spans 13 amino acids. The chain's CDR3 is CASSEGTGAEAFF. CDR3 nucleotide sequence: TGTGCCAGCAGCGAAGGGACGGGGGCTGAAGCTTTCTTT.

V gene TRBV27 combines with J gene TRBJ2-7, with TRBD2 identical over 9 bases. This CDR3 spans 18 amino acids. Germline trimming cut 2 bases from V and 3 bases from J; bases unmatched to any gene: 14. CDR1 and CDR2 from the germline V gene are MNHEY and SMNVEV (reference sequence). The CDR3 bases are TGTGCCAGCAGTTTAGAACCGCGGGGGGGGCGGGTGTTCTACGAGCAGTACTTC. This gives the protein CASSLEPRGGRVFYEQYF.

CDR3 in amino acids: CASSSGSYTEAFF. As DNA, the CDR3 is TGTGCCAGCAGTTCGGGGAGTTACACTGAAGCTTTCTTT. The chain links TRBV6-5 to TRBJ1-1; no clear D. The germline gives CDR1 MNHEY, CDR2 SVGAGI. The CDR3 runs to 13 residues. The V and J ends lost 4 bases and 3 bases respectively, with 9 bases between them.